One sample yielded the 2 T cell receptor beta chains listed below, sequenced in a study of blood T cell repertoires in COVID-19. TCRdb's table, derived via immunoSEQ multiplex PCR, lists solely in-frame clones and lacks some. Among 150,000 to 200,000 clones, 80% to 95% were seen once, and the ten largest hold around 2%. Material: peripheral blood. The receptors were sampled from a woman aged 60-70 years with COVID-19, enrolled during active disease.

The chain uses TRBV5-6 and TRBJ2-7; possibly TRBD2 for D (5 bases). CDR3 length equals 15 residues. Trimming left V 4 bases short and J 2 bases short, with 16 bases between. Germline CDR1 and CDR2: SGHDT and YYEEEE. The CDR3 region has the DNA TGTGCCAGCAGCACCCTGAGTCGGGGTACCTACGAGCAGTACTTC. Translating gives CASSTLSRGTYEQYF.

This rearrangement joins TRBV6-6 to TRBJ2-1; 9 positions agree with TRBD1. The V and J ends lost 5 bases and 6 bases, in that order; junction bases with no gene match: 11. CDR1 and CDR2 (germline): MNHNY, SVGAGI (reference sequence). The CDR3 loop spans 16 amino acids. CDR3 in DNA: TGTGCCAGCAGTCAAAGGACAGGGGCCCACCTCAATGAGCAGTTCTTC. This encodes CASSQRTGAHLNEQFF.